This T cell receptor beta chain came from a study of sequential checkpoint blockade in melanoma. The treatment is: randomized to nivolumab then ipilimumab (arm A) or the reverse (arm B). Measured with immunoSEQ multiplex PCR; TCRdb has only the in-frame clones, and not every one. The sample consists of about 2,700 clones, roughly 21% of them appearing once. Whole-study findings and limits: Pretreatment TIL clonality tracked with response in the nivolumab-first arm.

This clone is classed as medium-sized. Antigen unknown. The germline V gene has CDR1 SGHNT and CDR2 YENEEA. CDR3 length: 15 residues. The germline V and J ends were trimmed by 4 bases and 4 bases, with 14 bases remaining between them. The chain carries TRBV11-3 and TRBJ2-4, with D perhaps TRBD1 (6 bases). This clonotype was obtained from a human donor with melanoma. This material consisted of tumor tissue (inferred from file names), taken from a patient given nivolumab and ipilimumab in sequence. CDR3 loop: CASSSITGWKNIQYF. In DNA form, the CDR3 reads TGTGCCAGCAGCTCCATCACAGGGTGGAAAAACATTCAGTACTTC.